A selection of T cell receptor beta chains follows, all from one sample in a study of cytomegalovirus exposure and HLA in healthy donors. The data were produced by immunoSEQ multiplex PCR, yet TCRdb's version contains in-frame clones alone and is incomplete. The sample consists of about 160,000 clones, 75% to 80% of them appearing once. The sequenced sample was PBMCs. The receptors come from a woman in her forties or fifties in good health and CMV-seropositive. Both conserved end residues are part of each CDR3. A D gene is named only where the DNA matches it firmly. Some rows mark clone size as missing; the rest say once, few, many or name a class of expanded clone.

J: TRBJ1-1; V: TRBV6-5; size: NA; D: NA; DNA: TGTGCCAGCAGTCCCCATTTGAACACTGAAGCTTTCTTT; CDR3: CASSPHLNTEAFF
J: TRBJ2-7; V: TRBV5-6; size: NA; D: NA; DNA: TGTGCCAGCAGCTTGTATTTGGGAGGACCCTACGAGCAGTACTTC; CDR3: CASSLYLGGPYEQYF
J: TRBJ1-1; V: TRBV19; size: NA; D: TRBD1; DNA: TGTGCCAGTAGTATGGGACAGGGTAAAGGTGAAGCTTTCTTT; CDR3: CASSMGQGKGEAFF
J: TRBJ2-1; V: TRBV27; size: NA; D: NA; DNA: TGTGCCAGCCAGCCCCCGGGACAATACTACAATGAGCAGTTCTTC; CDR3: CASQPPGQYYNEQFF
J: TRBJ2-1; V: TRBV5-6; size: NA; D: NA; DNA: TGTGCCAGCAGCGCCACGAGCCCTCACTCTTACAGCTCCTACAATGAGCAGTTCTTC; CDR3: CASSATSPHSYSSYNEQFF
J: TRBJ2-7; V: TRBV7-9; size: NA; D: TRBD2; DNA: TGTGCCAGCAGCTCTCCACCACTAGCGGGTCTCGACGAGCAGTACTTC; CDR3: CASSSPPLAGLDEQYF
J: TRBJ2-7; V: TRBV11-2; size: once; D: TRBD1; DNA: TGTGCCAGCAGCCAGACCGGGACAGGGATTTCCTACGAGCAGTACTTC; CDR3: CASSQTGTGISYEQYF
J: TRBJ1-3; V: TRBV7-2; size: NA; D: NA; DNA: TGTGCCAGCACCTCCACTCAAGCTAAAGCTGGAAACACCATATATTTT; CDR3: CASTSTQAKAGNTIYF
J: TRBJ1-5; V: TRBV27; size: NA; D: NA; DNA: TGTGCCCACGCAGATCAGCCCCAGCATTTT; CDR3: CAHADQPQHF
J: TRBJ1-1; V: TRBV18; size: NA; D: NA; DNA: TGTGCCAGCTCACCACCGATGCGGAACACTGAAGCTTTCTTT; CDR3: CASSPPMRNTEAFF
J: TRBJ2-1; V: TRBV18; size: NA; D: NA; DNA: TGTGCCAGCTCACTCAGGGCTACCTACAATGAGCAGTTCTTC; CDR3: CASSLRATYNEQFF
J: TRBJ1-2; V: TRBV6-1; size: NA; D: TRBD1; DNA: TGTGCCAGCAGTGAGGCCCAAGTGCGGGCAGGGGGCTACTATGGCTACACCTTC; CDR3: CASSEAQVRAGGYYGYTF
J: TRBJ2-7; V: TRBV27; size: NA; D: NA; DNA: TGTGCCAGCAGTGCGGACATGGTTAGCGAGCAGTACTTC; CDR3: CASSADMVSEQYF
J: TRBJ1-1; V: TRBV19; size: NA; D: NA; DNA: TGTGCCAGTAGTATAGTTAGCAGGGGTCATACTGAAGCTTTCTTT; CDR3: CASSIVSRGHTEAFF
J: TRBJ1-5; V: TRBV6-1; size: NA; D: NA; DNA: TGTGCCAGCAGTGAAGGTTACAGGGGCAATCAGCCCCAGCATTTT; CDR3: CASSEGYRGNQPQHF
J: TRBJ2-7; V: TRBV14; size: few; D: NA; DNA: TGTGCCAGCAGCCCCGGGGCCCCCCGGGAGCCCGAGCAGTACTTC; CDR3: CASSPGAPREPEQYF
J: TRBJ1-2; V: TRBV5-4; size: NA; D: NA; DNA: TGTGCCAGCAGGGCGGGCCTCGCGGGGGGCTACACCTTC; CDR3: CASRAGLAGGYTF
J: TRBJ1-4; V: TRBV27; size: NA; D: NA; DNA: TGTGCCAGCAGTTTAGCGCGAGGAATTGCAACTAATGAAAAACTGTTTTTT; CDR3: CASSLARGIATNEKLFF
J: TRBJ2-7; V: TRBV7-2; size: NA; D: NA; DNA: TGTGCCAGCAGCTTAGTTTCTGGCGGGGAGCCCTACGAGCAGTACTTC; CDR3: CASSLVSGGEPYEQYF
J: TRBJ1-5; V: TRBV19; size: NA; D: NA; DNA: TGTGCCAGTGTAACGGGGATGCCATCTAATCAGCCCCAGCATTTT; CDR3: CASVTGMPSNQPQHF
J: TRBJ2-1; V: TRBV4-3; size: NA; D: NA; DNA: TGCGCCAGCAGCCCTTCCGGGTTATACAATGAGCAGTTCTTC; CDR3: CASSPSGLYNEQFF
J: TRBJ1-1; V: TRBV19; size: NA; D: TRBD1; DNA: TGTGCCAGTAGTTGGAGACAGGGCTGGAACACTGAAGCTTTCTTT; CDR3: CASSWRQGWNTEAFF
J: TRBJ2-3; V: TRBV5-1; size: NA; D: NA; DNA: TGCGCCAGCAGCTTGACACTAGACAGCACAGATACGCAGTATTTT; CDR3: CASSLTLDSTDTQYF
J: TRBJ1-2; V: TRBV7-2; size: NA; D: NA; DNA: TGTGCCAGCAGCTTACTCGGCAGGAACTATGGCTACACCTTC; CDR3: CASSLLGRNYGYTF
J: TRBJ2-7; V: TRBV11-2; size: NA; D: TRBD1; DNA: TGTGCCAGCAGCAAGACAGGGGGCGGCTACGAGCAGTACTTC; CDR3: CASSKTGGGYEQYF
J: TRBJ2-5; V: TRBV7-8; size: NA; D: TRBD2; DNA: TGTGCCAGCAGGGCTAGCGGGAGGGCCATAATAGAGACCCAGTACTTC; CDR3: CASRASGRAIIETQYF
J: TRBJ2-3; V: TRBV7-9; size: NA; D: TRBD2; DNA: TGTGCCAGCAGCTTCATCCTAGCGGGAGGGAGCACAGATACGCAGTATTTT; CDR3: CASSFILAGGSTDTQYF
J: TRBJ1-4; V: TRBV27; size: NA; D: TRBD1; DNA: TGTGCCAGCAGACGACAGGGTTTTAATGAAAAACTGTTTTTT; CDR3: CASRRQGFNEKLFF
J: TRBJ2-4; V: TRBV5-8; size: NA; D: TRBD1; DNA: TGTGCCAGCAGCTTCTACAGGGGGCCTAAAAACATTCAGTACTTC; CDR3: CASSFYRGPKNIQYF
J: TRBJ2-7; V: TRBV18; size: NA; D: TRBD2; DNA: TGTGCCAGCTCCGCCGGGGGGTCCTACGAGCAGTACTTC; CDR3: CASSAGGSYEQYF
J: TRBJ1-1; V: TRBV7-8; size: NA; D: TRBD1; DNA: TGTGCCAGCAGCTTAGGACAGGGTTGGGGGACTGAAGCTTTCTTT; CDR3: CASSLGQGWGTEAFF
J: TRBJ1-6; V: TRBV6-5; size: NA; D: NA; DNA: TGTGCCAGCAGAAACGACTTGAATTCACCCCTCCACTTT; CDR3: CASRNDLNSPLHF
J: TRBJ2-2; V: TRBV9; size: NA; D: NA; DNA: TGTGCCAGCAGCGTAGATGGGGGGACGAACACCGGGGAGCTGTTTTTT; CDR3: CASSVDGGTNTGELFF
J: TRBJ2-5; V: TRBV11-2; size: once; D: NA; DNA: TGTGCCAGCAGCTTAGACCTTCAAGAGACCCAGTACTTC; CDR3: CASSLDLQETQYF
J: TRBJ2-2; V: TRBV19; size: NA; D: TRBD1; DNA: TGTGCCAGTAGTCCAAGGGACAGGGGGCCTCGCGACACCGGGGAGCTGTTTTTT; CDR3: CASSPRDRGPRDTGELFF
J: TRBJ2-7; V: TRBV27; size: NA; D: TRBD1; DNA: TGTGCCAGCAGCCCCGGACAGGCCTACGAGCAGTACTTC; CDR3: CASSPGQAYEQYF
J: TRBJ2-5; V: TRBV5-4; size: NA; D: TRBD1; DNA: TGTGCCAGCAGCCCGGGACAGGCGCAAGAGACCCAGTACTTC; CDR3: CASSPGQAQETQYF
J: TRBJ2-7; V: TRBV7-7; size: NA; D: NA; DNA: TGTGCTAGCAGCTTCGATCCGGGGGATCCCTACGAGCAGTACTTC; CDR3: CASSFDPGDPYEQYF
J: TRBJ1-1; V: TRBV5-1; size: NA; D: NA; DNA: TGCGCCAGCAAACGGGACACCTACACTGAAGCTTTCTTT; CDR3: CASKRDTYTEAFF
J: TRBJ2-4; V: TRBV7-9; size: NA; D: NA; DNA: TGTGCCAGCAGCCCACTCCCGGGGTCGGCCAAAAACATTCAGTACTTC; CDR3: CASSPLPGSAKNIQYF
J: TRBJ1-5; V: TRBV4-1; size: NA; D: TRBD1; DNA: TGCGCCAGCAGCCAGGATCCGGGACAGGGGAGCAATCAGCCCCAGCATTTT; CDR3: CASSQDPGQGSNQPQHF
J: TRBJ1-2; V: TRBV27; size: few; D: TRBD1; DNA: TGTGCCAGCAGTCCTAGACAGGGTTACTATGGCTACACCTTC; CDR3: CASSPRQGYYGYTF
J: TRBJ2-1; V: TRBV15; size: NA; D: NA; DNA: TGTGCCACCAGCAGAGGGGGCGGGAACTGGGGAAATGAGCAGTTCTTC; CDR3: CATSRGGGNWGNEQFF
J: TRBJ2-7; V: TRBV5-4; size: NA; D: TRBD1; DNA: TGTGCCAGCAGCTTGGGCAGGGGGCTCGACGAGCAGTACTTC; CDR3: CASSLGRGLDEQYF
J: TRBJ1-1; V: TRBV11-2; size: few; D: NA; DNA: TGTGCCAGCAGCTTAGGGGCCAACACTGAAGCTTTCTTT; CDR3: CASSLGANTEAFF
J: TRBJ2-3; V: TRBV27; size: NA; D: NA; DNA: TGTGCCAGCAGCGGGAGAGGGAGTGCGCAGTATTTT; CDR3: CASSGRGSAQYF
J: TRBJ2-1; V: TRBV11-2; size: few; D: TRBD1; DNA: TGTGCCAGCAGCCTCACAGGGGGCAGCTCCTACAATGAGCAGTTCTTC; CDR3: CASSLTGGSSYNEQFF
J: TRBJ1-1; V: TRBV9; size: few; D: NA; DNA: TGTGCCAGCAGTGAGGGTCCGAACACTGAAGCTTTCTTT; CDR3: CASSEGPNTEAFF
J: TRBJ2-7; V: TRBV6-5; size: NA; D: NA; DNA: TGTGCCAGCAGTCCGCGAGGAGACTCCTACGAGCAGTACTTC; CDR3: CASSPRGDSYEQYF
J: TRBJ1-2; V: TRBV19; size: NA; D: NA; DNA: TGTGCCAGTAGTCCCGGGACAAGTTATGGCTACACCTTC; CDR3: CASSPGTSYGYTF
J: TRBJ2-2; V: TRBV7-2; size: NA; D: NA; DNA: TGTGCCAGCAGCTCGCAGGGAACCGGGGAGCTGTTTTTT; CDR3: CASSSQGTGELFF
J: TRBJ2-4; V: TRBV5-8; size: NA; D: NA; DNA: TGTGCCAGCAGCTTGGCGGGGGGGACAGGGCAGAACATTCAGTACTTC; CDR3: CASSLAGGTGQNIQYF
J: TRBJ1-1; V: TRBV5-1; size: few; D: NA; DNA: TGCGCCAGCAGCCCCCCCGACATAAAGAACACTGAAGCTTTCTTT; CDR3: CASSPPDIKNTEAFF
J: TRBJ1-4; V: TRBV29-1; size: once; D: TRBD1; DNA: TGCAGCGTCGGGACAGGGGGCTCTGAAAAACTGTTTTTT; CDR3: CSVGTGGSEKLFF